This TCR beta chain came from a study of blood T cell repertoires in COVID-19. Study summary: The samples span acute and convalescent COVID-19 from the United States, Italy and Spain. Sources were T cells, B-cell-depleted T cells, or PBMCs; the material itself was cDNA or gDNA.

This CDR3 is built from 16 residues. The V gene's germline CDR1 is SGHTA and CDR2 FQGNSA. V shed 3 bases, J shed 4 bases, and the junction held 5 bases outside the gene matches. A single count supports this clone. Authors' methods: Counts of nucleated cells, estimated from reference gene primer amplification, were obtained. Generated by immunoSEQ multiplex PCR, the TCRdb table keeps only in-frame clones and is missing some. V, J and clone size were drawn from that table, and D and trimming were deduced from the DNA. This table has 100,000 or so clones, about nine tenths appearing once. Material for sequencing was peripheral blood. This receptor was identified in a man aged 50 or older with acute or convalescent COVID-19. V is TRBV7-2 and J is TRBJ1-5; TRBD1 matches 11 bases. CDR3 coding DNA: TGTGCCAGCAGCTTCCCCGGGACAGGGGGAAATCAGCCCCAGCATTTT. Its translation: CASSFPGTGGNQPQHF.